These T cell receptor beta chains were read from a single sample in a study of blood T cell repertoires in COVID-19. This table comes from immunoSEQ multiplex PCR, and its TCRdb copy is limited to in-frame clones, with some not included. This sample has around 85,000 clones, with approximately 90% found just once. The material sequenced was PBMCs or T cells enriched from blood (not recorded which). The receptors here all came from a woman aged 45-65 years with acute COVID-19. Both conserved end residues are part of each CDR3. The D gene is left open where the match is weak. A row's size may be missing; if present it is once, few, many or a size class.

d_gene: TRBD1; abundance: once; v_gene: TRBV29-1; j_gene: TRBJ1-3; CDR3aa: CSVGGQGNTIYF; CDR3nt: TGCAGCGTTGGGGGACAGGGAAACACCATATATTTT
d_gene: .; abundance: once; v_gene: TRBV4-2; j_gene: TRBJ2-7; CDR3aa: CASSQELTYEQYF; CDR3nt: TGTGCCAGCAGCCAAGAACTAACCTACGAGCAGTACTTC
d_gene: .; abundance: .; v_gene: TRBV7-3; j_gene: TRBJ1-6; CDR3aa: CASSLNPGATNSPLHF; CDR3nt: TGTGCCAGCAGCTTAAATCCGGGTGCCACGAATTCACCCCTCCACTTT
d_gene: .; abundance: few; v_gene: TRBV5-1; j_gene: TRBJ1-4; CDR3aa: CASSLGGTQGEKLFF; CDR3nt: TGCGCCAGCAGCTTGGGGGGGACACAGGGAGAAAAACTGTTTTTT
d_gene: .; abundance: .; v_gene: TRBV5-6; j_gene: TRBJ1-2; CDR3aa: CASSPGANYGYTF; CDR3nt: TGTGCCAGCAGCCCTGGAGCTAACTATGGCTACACCTTC
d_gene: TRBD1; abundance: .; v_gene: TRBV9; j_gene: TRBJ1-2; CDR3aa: CASSVIGTGVGYGYTF; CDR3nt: TGTGCCAGCAGCGTAATCGGGACAGGGGTCGGATATGGCTACACCTTC
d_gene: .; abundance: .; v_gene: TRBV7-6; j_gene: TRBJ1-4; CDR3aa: CASSLGRGRTNEKLFF; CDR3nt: TGTGCCAGCAGCTTAGGGAGAGGGCGAACTAATGAAAAACTGTTTTTT
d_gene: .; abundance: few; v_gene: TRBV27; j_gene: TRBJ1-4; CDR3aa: CASGETRDEKLFF; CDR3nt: TGTGCCAGCGGTGAAACCAGGGATGAAAAACTGTTTTTT
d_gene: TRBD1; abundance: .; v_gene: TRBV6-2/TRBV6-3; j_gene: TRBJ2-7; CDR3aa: CASSYRTGTGGYEQYF; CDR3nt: TGTGCCAGCAGTTACCGAACCGGGACAGGGGGCTACGAGCAGTACTTC
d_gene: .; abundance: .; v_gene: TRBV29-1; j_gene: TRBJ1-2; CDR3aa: CRGDSNYGYTF; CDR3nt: TGCAGGGGTGACAGTAACTATGGCTACACCTTC
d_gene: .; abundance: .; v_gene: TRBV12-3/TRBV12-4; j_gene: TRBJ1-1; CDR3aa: CASSLLRTEAFF; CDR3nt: TGTGCCAGCAGCCTTCTCCGCACTGAAGCTTTCTTT
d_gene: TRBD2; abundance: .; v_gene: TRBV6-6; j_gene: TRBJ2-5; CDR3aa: CASSHPGLAGGPGETQYF; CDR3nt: TGTGCCAGCAGTCACCCGGGACTAGCGGGAGGGCCGGGGGAGACCCAGTACTTC
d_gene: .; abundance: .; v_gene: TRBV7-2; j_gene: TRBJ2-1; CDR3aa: CATQGINYNEQFF; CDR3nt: TGTGCCACCCAGGGTATTAATTACAATGAGCAGTTCTTC
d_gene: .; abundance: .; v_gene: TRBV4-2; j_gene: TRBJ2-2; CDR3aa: CASSPRGGELFF; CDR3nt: TGTGCCAGCAGTCCTCGCGGCGGGGAGCTGTTTTTT
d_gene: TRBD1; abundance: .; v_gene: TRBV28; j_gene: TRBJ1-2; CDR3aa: CASSSSGTGTMSYTF; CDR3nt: TGTGCCAGCAGTTCCTCCGGGACAGGGACGATGTCCTACACCTTC
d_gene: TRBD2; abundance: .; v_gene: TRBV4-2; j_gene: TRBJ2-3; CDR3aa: CASSQHRDGRTDTQYF; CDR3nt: TGTGCCAGCAGCCAACACCGGGACGGGAGGACAGATACGCAGTATTTT
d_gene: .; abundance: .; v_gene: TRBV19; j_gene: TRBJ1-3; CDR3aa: CASSITVADFLSGNTIYF; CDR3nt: TGTGCCAGTAGTATAACGGTGGCAGACTTCCTTTCTGGAAACACCATATATTTT
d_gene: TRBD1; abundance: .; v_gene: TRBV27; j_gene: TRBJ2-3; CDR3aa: CASRLNRDRASDTQYF; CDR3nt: TGTGCCAGCAGACTAAACCGGGACAGGGCTTCAGATACGCAGTATTTT
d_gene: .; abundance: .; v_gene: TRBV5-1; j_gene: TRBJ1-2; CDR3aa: CASSLGAGTPEEGYTF; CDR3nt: TGCGCCAGCAGCTTGGGGGCCGGGACTCCGGAGGAGGGCTACACCTTC
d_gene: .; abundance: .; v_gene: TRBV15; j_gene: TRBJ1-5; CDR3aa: CATSREPGQPQHF; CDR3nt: TGTGCCACCAGCAGAGAGCCCGGTCAGCCCCAGCATTTT
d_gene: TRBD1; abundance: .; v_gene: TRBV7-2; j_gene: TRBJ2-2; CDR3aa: CASSLGTGAGWELFF; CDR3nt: TGTGCCAGCAGCTTAGGGACAGGGGCGGGCTGGGAGCTGTTTTTT
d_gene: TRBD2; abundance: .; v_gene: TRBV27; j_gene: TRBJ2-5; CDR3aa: CASSPGRGRESQETQYF; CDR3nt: TGTGCCAGCAGTCCCGGTCGGGGGAGGGAAAGCCAAGAGACCCAGTACTTC
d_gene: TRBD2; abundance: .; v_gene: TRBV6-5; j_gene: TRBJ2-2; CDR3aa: CASSYTGTSYTGELFF; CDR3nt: TGTGCCAGCAGTTACACCGGGACTAGCTACACCGGGGAGCTGTTTTTT
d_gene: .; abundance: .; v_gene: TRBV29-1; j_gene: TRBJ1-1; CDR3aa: CSVHSGQEAFF; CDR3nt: TGCAGCGTTCACTCAGGGCAGGAAGCTTTCTTT
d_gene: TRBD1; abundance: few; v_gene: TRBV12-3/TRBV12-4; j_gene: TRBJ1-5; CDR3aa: CASSLGDRARHF; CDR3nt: TGTGCCAGCAGTTTGGGGGACAGGGCACGACATTTT